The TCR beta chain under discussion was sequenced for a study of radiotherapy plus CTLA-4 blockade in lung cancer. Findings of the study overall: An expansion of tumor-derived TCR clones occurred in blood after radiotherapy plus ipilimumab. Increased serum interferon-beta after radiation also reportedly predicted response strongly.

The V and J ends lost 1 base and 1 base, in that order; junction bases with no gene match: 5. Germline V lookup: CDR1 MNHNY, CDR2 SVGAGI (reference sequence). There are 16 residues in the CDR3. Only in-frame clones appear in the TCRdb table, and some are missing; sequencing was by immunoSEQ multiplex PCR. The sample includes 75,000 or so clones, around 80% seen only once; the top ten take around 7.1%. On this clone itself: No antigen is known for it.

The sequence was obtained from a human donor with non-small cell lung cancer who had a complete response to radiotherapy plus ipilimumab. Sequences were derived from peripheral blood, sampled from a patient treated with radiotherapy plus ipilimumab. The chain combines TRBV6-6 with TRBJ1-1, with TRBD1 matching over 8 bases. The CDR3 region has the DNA TGTGCCAGCAGTTACTACCGACAGGGGAAGAACACTGAAGCTTTCTTT. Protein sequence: CASSYYRQGKNTEAFF.